The entry below describes one T cell receptor beta chain. The antigen is undetermined. The data are from a study of cytomegalovirus exposure and HLA in healthy donors. Study background: The approximately 130 validation repertoires were reported in a later analysis to have been generated on the same platform as the approximately 700 first-cohort repertoires. Findings and caveats of the study: A subsequent analysis found that TCR clusters from the first cohort also tended to co-occur in the 120 or so validation repertoires, with about 94% of cluster scores above 0. The investigators catalogued 164 TCR beta chains as cytomegalovirus-associated.

Some clones are missing from TCRdb's copy, which holds only in-frame ones; the method was immunoSEQ multiplex PCR. This sample yields roughly 150,000 clones, of which about 90% are seen a single time; 4% to 4.5% belongs to the top ten. The V and J ends lost 6 bases and 3 bases respectively, with 15 bases between them. The CDR3 is 16 amino acids. The V gene's germline CDR1 is KGHSH and CDR2 LQKENI. The TCR sequence derives from a man younger than 35 in good health and CMV-seropositive. Sequences were obtained from PBMCs. The chain has TRBV18 and TRBJ2-6, with D perhaps matching TRBD1 (5 bases). The CDR3 here is CASSLRQRNGANVLTF. The CDR3 bases are TGTGCCAGCTCGCTCAGACAGAGGAATGGGGCCAACGTCCTGACTTTC.